This TCR beta chain was obtained from a study of spatial heterogeneity in lung cancer. Background on the study: Alpha-chain sequences were detected in numbers that were consistently lower than beta-chain sequences.

This clonotype has at least ten counts. This beta chain is an unintended read in a library built for alpha chains; its size means little. TCR cDNA molecules each carried a unique molecular identifier. TCRdb re-called the 5' RACE reads with MiXCR, one entry per CDR3 protein. The data contain around 14,000 distinct CDR3 sequences, about 3.6% of them singletons. Time point meaning: sample taken at primary tumor resection. The donor population consisted of about 75 patients with untreated, early-stage non-small cell lung cancer. The study sequenced unsorted whole RNA from tumor, nontumor lung or frozen PBMC. The V end lost 5 bases, the J end lost 9 bases, and 11 bases lay between the germline ends. Germline V gene data show CDR1 as LNHNV and CDR2 as YYDKDF (reference sequence). The CDR3 spans 12 residues.

This sequence was found in a male donor with early-stage non-small cell lung cancer. This chain uses TRBV15 with TRBJ2-1; D is perhaps TRBD1 (6 bases). Sample: normal lung tissue next to the tumor, taken at surgery. The DNA of the CDR3 is TGTGCCACCAGCCTCCAGGGGACTGAGCAGTTCTTC. Translating gives CATSLQGTEQFF.